This T cell receptor (beta chain) was recovered during a study of blood T cells in healthy people across ages. A J-beta primer mix and a sample-barcoded 5' primer were used in a second PCR of roughly 6 to 11 cycles. TCRdb passed the 5' RACE reads through MiXCR, listing each CDR3 protein once. This table holds 1.5 million or so distinct CDR3 sequences, 35% to 45% found once. The V end lost 4 bases, the J end lost 4 bases, and 16 bases lay between the germline ends. The germline gives CDR1 MNHNS, CDR2 SASEGT. This CDR3 is built from 15 residues. The source is a woman aged 18 to 35 in good health. The sample comprised blood. The V call is TRBV6-1, the J call TRBJ1-2; D perhaps matches TRBD1 (5 bases). The CDR3 DNA sequence: TGTGCCAGCAGTGCAACGTGGGACGCAACCTATGGCTACACCTTC. Protein: CASSATWDATYGYTF.